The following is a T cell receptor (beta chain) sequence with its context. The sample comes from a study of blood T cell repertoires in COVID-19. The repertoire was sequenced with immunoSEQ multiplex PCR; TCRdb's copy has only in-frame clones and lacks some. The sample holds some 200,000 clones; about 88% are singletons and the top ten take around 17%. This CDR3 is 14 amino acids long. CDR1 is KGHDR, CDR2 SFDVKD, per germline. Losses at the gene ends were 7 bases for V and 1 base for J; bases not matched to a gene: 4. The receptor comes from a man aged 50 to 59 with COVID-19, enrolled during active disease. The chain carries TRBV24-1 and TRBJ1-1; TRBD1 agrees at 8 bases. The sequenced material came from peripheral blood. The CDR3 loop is CATRPGGANTEAFF. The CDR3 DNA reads TGTGCCACCAGGCCAGGGGGCGCGAACACTGAAGCTTTCTTT.